The clone carrying this TCR delta chain was detected only a few times. Distinct nucleotide sequences in the sample also encode this CDR3. The sample is drawn from a study of gamma-delta chains in newborns, infants, children. The overall study: Microbial exposure reportedly drives polyclonal innate γδ T cell expansion after birth.

With 0 bases removed from V and 4 bases from J, the gap between germline ends came to 9 bases. The CDR3 is 16 residues long. In germline, CDR1 is GEAIGNYY, CDR2 EKD. TCRdb reprocessed the reads using CATT. Of roughly 15,000 delta-chain clones in the sample, 7.3% were seen once. Sequencing was carried out using blood. The chain joins TRDV2 to TRDJ3; D gene unclear. The sequence derives from a child who was a newborn, infant or young child, either healthy, febrile or measles-vaccinated (not recorded which). The CDR3 DNA is TGTGCCTGTGACACCGTCGGGAGTTGGGACACCCGACAGATGTTTTTC. As protein: CACDTVGSWDTRQMFF.